The 5 T cell receptor delta chains below were found in one sample sequenced in a study of Vδ1+ human thymocytes. Study-level results: Thymic TRG and TRD repertoires appeared highly polyclonal.

These receptors are not linked to any known antigen. The template was reverse-transcribed extracted RNA. The CDR3 regions were amplified by multiplex PCR from V-gene primers to a constant-region primer. TCRdb re-analyzed the multiplex PCR reads via CATT. Of approximately 24,000 delta-chain clones listed, 7.4% are singletons. Material: Vdelta1+ gamma-delta thymocytes from the thymus. Subset defined: FACS-sorted CD3+ TCRalphabeta- TCRVdelta1+ TCRVdelta2- thymocytes. The receptors shown here come from a girl in the first two years of life who had congenital heart surgery.

The genes are TRDV1 and TRDJ1; D is ambiguous. The J gene, missing from TCRdb, was assigned here through DNA to germline matching. The germline V gene encodes CDR1 TSWWSYY and CDR2 QGS. The V gene lost 2 bases and the J gene lost 2 bases, with 18 bases spanning the gap. CDR3 length: 17 residues. The CDR3 sequence is CALGEMRVRTVTDKLIF. CDR3 nucleotides: TGTGCTCTTGGGGAAATGAGAGTACGGACGGTAACCGATAAACTCATCTTT.

This chain joins TRDV1 and TRDJ1; 12 nucleotides match TRDD3. Germline V lookup: CDR1 TSWWSYY, CDR2 QGS. J lost 0 bases, V lost 3 bases, and 29 bases had no gene match. The CDR3 sequence is 25 residues long. The CDR3: CALGDPLRRGTGGYWWGEYTDKLIF. In DNA form, the CDR3 reads TGTGCTCTTGGGGATCCCCTACGACGTGGAACTGGGGGATACTGGTGGGGGGAGTACACCGATAAACTCATCTTT.

This chain joins TRDV1 and TRDJ1; no clear D gene. This CDR3 has 17 amino acids. Germline CDR1 is TSWWSYY and CDR2 is QGS. Deletions cut 1 base from V and 4 bases from J, with 19 bases between. In nucleotides, the CDR3 is TGTGCTCTTGGGGAACCCCTGTTTTCGGGAGGTCACGATAAACTCATCTTT. It is translated as CALGEPLFSGGHDKLIF.

This clone has just a few counts. V is TRDV1 and J is TRDJ1; D might be TRDD2 or TRDD3, each matching 6 bases. V dropped 2 bases and J dropped 0 bases, with 37 bases sitting between them. This CDR3 is built from 24 residues. The V gene's germline CDR1 is TSWWSYY and CDR2 QGS. The CDR3 here is CALGEVGLILLQLGWNGYTDKLIF. The CDR3 nucleotides are TGTGCTCTTGGGGAAGTGGGTCTAATCCTACTCCAGCTGGGGTGGAATGGATACACCGATAAACTCATCTTT.

This clone was recorded a few times. The rearrangement uses TRDV1 and TRDJ2; no firm D call. V shed 5 bases and J shed 4 bases, with 11 bases lying between them. The CDR3 has 14 amino acids. Germline CDR1 reads TSWWSYY; CDR2 reads QGS. The CDR3 DNA sequence: TGTGCTCTTGGGAAGGGAAAGAAGACAGCACAACTCTTCTTT. Translation: CALGKGKKTAQLFF.